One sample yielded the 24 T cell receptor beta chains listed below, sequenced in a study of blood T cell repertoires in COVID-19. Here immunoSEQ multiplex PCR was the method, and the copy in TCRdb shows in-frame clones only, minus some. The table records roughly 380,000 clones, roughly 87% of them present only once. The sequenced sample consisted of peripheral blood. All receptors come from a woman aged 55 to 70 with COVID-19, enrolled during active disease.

This chain's CDR3 is CASSLSGGAIPYEQFF. CDR3 DNA sequence: TGTGCCAGCAGCCTCAGCGGGGGGGCTATTCCCTATGAGCAGTTCTTC. The chain combines TRBV3-1 (or the pseudogene TRBV3-2) with TRBJ2-1, with 10 bases fitting TRBD2. Germline V gene sequence: CDR1 LGHDT, CDR2 YNNKEL (reference sequence). After removal of 4 bases from V and 8 bases from J, the junction contained 11 bases not matched to a gene. This CDR3 region has 16 residues.

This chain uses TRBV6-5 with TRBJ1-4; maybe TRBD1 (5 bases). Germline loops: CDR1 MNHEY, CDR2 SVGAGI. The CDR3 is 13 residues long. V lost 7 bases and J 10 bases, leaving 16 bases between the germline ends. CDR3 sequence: CASNLRQGGKLFF. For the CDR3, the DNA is TGTGCCAGCAACCTAAGGCAGGGCGGAAAACTGTTTTTT.

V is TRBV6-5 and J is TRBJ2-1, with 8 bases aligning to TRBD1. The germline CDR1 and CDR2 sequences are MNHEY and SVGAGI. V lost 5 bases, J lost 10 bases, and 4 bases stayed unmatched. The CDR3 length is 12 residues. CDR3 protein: CASSQGAKEQFF. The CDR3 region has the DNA TGTGCCAGCAGTCAGGGGGCAAAGGAGCAGTTCTTC.

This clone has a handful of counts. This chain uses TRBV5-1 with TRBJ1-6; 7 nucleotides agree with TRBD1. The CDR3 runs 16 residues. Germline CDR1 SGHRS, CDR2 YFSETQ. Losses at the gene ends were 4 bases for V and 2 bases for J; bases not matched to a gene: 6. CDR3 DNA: TGCGCCAGCAGCCCCGGACAGGCTACCTATAATTCACCCCTCCACTTT. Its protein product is CASSPGQATYNSPLHF.

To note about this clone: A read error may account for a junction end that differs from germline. CDR3 sequence: CASRLGTGTQYF. CDR3 sequence (DNA): TGTGCCAGCAGATTAGGAACGGGGACCCAGTACTTC. This chain links TRBV12-3 or TRBV12-4 with TRBJ2-5; D remains unclear. There are 12 residues in the CDR3.

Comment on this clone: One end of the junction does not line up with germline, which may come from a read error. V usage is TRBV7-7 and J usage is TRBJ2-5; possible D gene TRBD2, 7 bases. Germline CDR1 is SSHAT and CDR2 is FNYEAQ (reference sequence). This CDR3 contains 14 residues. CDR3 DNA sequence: TGTGCTAGCAGTCCCGGGGGGCCGATTGAGACCCAGTACTTC. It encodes CASSPGGPIETQYF.

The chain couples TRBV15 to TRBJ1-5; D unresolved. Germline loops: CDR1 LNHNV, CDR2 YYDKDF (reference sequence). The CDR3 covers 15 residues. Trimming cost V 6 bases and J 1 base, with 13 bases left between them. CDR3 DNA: TGTGCCACCAGACGGTCGGGTCTAAGCAATCAGCCCCAGCATTTT. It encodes CATRRSGLSNQPQHF.

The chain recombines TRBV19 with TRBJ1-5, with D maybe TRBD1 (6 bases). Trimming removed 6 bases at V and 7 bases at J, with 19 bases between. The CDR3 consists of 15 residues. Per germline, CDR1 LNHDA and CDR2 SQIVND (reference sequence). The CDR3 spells CASRSPRGQGQPQHF. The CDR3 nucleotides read TGTGCCAGTAGATCCCCGCGGGGGCAAGGGCAGCCCCAGCATTTT.

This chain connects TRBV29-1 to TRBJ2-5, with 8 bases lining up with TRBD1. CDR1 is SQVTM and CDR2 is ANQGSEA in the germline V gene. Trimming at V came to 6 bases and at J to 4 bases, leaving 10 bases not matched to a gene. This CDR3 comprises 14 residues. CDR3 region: CSVVGQGEGETQYF. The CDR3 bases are TGCAGCGTCGTCGGACAGGGTGAGGGAGAGACCCAGTACTTC.

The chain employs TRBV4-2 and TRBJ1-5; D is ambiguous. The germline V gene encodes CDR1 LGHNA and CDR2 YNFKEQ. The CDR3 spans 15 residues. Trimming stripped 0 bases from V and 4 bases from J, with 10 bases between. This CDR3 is CASSQDAGTNQPQHF. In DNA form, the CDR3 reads TGTGCCAGCAGCCAAGATGCAGGTACTAATCAGCCCCAGCATTTT.

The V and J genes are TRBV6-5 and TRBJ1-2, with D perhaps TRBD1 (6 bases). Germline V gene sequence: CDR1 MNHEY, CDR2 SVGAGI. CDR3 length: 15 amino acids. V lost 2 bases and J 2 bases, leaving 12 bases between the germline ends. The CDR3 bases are TGTGCCAGCAGTTACCGTCAGGACAGAAACTATGGCTACACCTTC. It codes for CASSYRQDRNYGYTF.

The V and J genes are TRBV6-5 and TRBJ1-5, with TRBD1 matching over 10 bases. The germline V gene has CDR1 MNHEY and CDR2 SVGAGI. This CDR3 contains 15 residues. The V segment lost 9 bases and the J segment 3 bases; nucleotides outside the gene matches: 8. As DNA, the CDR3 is TGTGCCAGTAAAGGGGACAGGGGATCCAATCAGCCCCAGCATTTT. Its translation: CASKGDRGSNQPQHF.

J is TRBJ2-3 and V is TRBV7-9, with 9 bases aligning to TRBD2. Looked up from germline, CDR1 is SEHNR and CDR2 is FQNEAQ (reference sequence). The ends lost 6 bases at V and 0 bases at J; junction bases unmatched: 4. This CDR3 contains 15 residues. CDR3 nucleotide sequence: TGTGCCAGCAGTCCTAGCGGGGTTAGCACAGATACGCAGTATTTT. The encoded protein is CASSPSGVSTDTQYF.

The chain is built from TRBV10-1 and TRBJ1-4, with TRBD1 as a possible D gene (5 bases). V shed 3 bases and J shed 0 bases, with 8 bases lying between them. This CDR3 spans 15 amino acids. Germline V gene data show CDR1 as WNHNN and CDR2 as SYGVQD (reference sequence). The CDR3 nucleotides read TGCGCCAGCAGTGACAGGGACTCAACTAATGAAAAACTGTTTTTT. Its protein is CASSDRDSTNEKLFF.

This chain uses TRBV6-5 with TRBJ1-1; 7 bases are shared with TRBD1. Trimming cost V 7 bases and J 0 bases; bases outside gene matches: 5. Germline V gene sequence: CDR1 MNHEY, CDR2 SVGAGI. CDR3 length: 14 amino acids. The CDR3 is CASKGQNLNTEAFF. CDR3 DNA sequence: TGTGCCAGCAAGGGACAGAATTTGAACACTGAAGCTTTCTTT.

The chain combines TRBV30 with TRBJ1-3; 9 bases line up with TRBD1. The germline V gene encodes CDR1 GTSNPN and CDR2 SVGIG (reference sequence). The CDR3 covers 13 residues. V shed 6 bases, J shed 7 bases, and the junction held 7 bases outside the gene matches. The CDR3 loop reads CACPQGARNTIYF. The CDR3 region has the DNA TGTGCCTGTCCACAGGGGGCGCGGAACACCATATATTTT.

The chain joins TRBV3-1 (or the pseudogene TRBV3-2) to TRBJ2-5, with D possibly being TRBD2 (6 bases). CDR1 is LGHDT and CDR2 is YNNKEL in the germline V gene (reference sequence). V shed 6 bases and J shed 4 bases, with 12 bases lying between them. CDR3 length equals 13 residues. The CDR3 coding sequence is TGTGCCAGCAGATTTCCCGGGGGAGAGACCCAGTACTTC. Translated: CASRFPGGETQYF.

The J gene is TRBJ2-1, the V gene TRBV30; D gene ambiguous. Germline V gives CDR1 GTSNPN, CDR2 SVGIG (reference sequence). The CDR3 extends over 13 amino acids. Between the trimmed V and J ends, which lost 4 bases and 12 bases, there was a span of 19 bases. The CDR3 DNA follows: TGTGCCTGGACTATGTACCCCTCGGTTGGGCAGTTCTTC. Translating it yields CAWTMYPSVGQFF.

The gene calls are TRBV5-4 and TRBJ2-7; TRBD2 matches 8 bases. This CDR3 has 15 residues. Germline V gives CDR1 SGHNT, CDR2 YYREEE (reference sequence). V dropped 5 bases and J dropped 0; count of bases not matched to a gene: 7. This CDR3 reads CASSYNRGGSYEQYF. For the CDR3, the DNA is TGTGCCAGCAGTTATAACCGGGGGGGCTCCTACGAGCAGTACTTC.

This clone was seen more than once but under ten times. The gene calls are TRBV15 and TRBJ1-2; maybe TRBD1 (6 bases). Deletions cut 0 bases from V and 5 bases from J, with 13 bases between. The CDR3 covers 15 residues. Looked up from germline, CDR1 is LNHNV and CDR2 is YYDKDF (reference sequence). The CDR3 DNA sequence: TGTGCCACCAGCAGAGATAGGGGGTTCACGTATGGCTACACCTTC. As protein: CATSRDRGFTYGYTF. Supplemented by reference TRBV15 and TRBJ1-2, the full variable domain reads DAMVIQNPRYQVTQFGKPVTLSCSQTLNHNVMYWYQQKSSQAPKLLFHYYDKDFNNEADTPDNFQSRRPNTSFCFLDIRSPGLGDTAMYLCATSRDRGFTYGYTFGSGTRLTVV.

The DNA for the CDR3 is TGTGCCAGCAGCTTGGAGGGGGGGGGCTTCAATGAGCAGTTCTTC. Translation: CASSLEGGGFNEQFF. V gene TRBV5-8 combines with J gene TRBJ2-1; D possibly corresponds to TRBD2 (7 bases). The germline V gene encodes CDR1 SGHTS and CDR2 YDEGEE. Trimming took 0 bases from V and 6 from J, leaving 13 bases between them. This CDR3 is built from 15 residues.

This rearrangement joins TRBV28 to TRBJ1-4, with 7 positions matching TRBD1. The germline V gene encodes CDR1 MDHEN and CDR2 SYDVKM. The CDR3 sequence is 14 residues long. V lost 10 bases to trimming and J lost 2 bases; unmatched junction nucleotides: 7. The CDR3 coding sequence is TGTGCCACCCTTCCGGGACAGACTAATGAAAAACTGTTTTTT. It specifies CATLPGQTNEKLFF.

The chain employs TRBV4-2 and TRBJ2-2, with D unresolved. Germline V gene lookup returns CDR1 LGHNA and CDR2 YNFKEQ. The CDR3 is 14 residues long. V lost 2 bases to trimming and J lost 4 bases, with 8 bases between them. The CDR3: CASSQPPSTGELFF. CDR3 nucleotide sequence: TGTGCCAGCAGCCAACCCCCCTCCACCGGGGAGCTGTTTTTT.

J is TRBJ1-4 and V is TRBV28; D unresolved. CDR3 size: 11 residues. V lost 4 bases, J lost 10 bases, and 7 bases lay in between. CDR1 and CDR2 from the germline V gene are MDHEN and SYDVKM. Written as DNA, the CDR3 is TGTGCCAGCAGTTCCCCCGTAAAACTGTTTTTT. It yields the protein CASSSPVKLFF.